This TCR beta chain was retrieved from a study of CD8 T cells in Susac syndrome. Reverse transcription of roughly 0.5 to 1 ug RNA was carried out with random hexamers. Amplification of TCR beta CDR3 was carried out by immunoSEQ multiplex PCR, which covered 54 Vbeta and 13 Jbeta segments. MiXCR, run by TCRdb on the immunoSEQ multiplex PCR reads, gives a single entry per CDR3 protein. This table has about 150,000 distinct CDR3 sequences, 90% to 95% appearing once. The Susac syndrome patients fit the recently defined diagnostic criteria for definite or probable disease. TEMRA cells were enriched by FACS, while CD8+ and CD4+ T cells were obtained through a negative isolation that was performed magnetically. Trimming removed 9 bases from V and 0 bases from J, with 17 bases in between. There are 15 residues in the CDR3. CDR1 is MNHEY and CDR2 is SMNVEV in the germline V gene (reference sequence).

The sequencing sample was made of CD4+ T cells from PBMCs. This TCR was sampled from a human donor with Susac syndrome. The chain links TRBV27 to TRBJ2-5, with D perhaps matching TRBD1 or TRBD2 (5 bases each). The CDR3 DNA reads as TGTGCCAGTCGAAGCCGTGGGACGTACCAAGAGACCCAGTACTTC. Amino acids: CASRSRGTYQETQYF.